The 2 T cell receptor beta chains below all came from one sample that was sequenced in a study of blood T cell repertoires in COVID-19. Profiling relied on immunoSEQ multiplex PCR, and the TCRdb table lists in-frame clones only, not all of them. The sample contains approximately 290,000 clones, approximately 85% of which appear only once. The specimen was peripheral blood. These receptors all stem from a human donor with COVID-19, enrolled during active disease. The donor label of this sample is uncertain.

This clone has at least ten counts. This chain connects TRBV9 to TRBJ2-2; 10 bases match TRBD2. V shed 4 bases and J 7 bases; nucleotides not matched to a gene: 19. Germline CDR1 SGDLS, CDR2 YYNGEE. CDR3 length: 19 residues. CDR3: CASSSGQEVAGGWFGELFF. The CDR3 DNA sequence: TGTGCCAGCAGCTCGGGACAGGAGGTAGCGGGAGGTTGGTTCGGGGAGCTGTTTTTT. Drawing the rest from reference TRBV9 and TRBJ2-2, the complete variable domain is DSGVTQTPKHLITATGQRVTLRCSPRSGDLSVYWYQQSLDQGLQFLIQYYNGEERAKGNILERFSAQQFPDLHSELNLSSLELGDSALYFCASSSGQEVAGGWFGELFFGEGSRLTVL.

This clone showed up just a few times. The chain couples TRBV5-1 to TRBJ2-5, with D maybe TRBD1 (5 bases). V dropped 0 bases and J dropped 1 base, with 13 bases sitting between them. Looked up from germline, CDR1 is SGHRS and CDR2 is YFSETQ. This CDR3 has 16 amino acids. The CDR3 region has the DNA TGCGCCAGCAGCTTGGCCCCAGGGCAGACCCAAGAGACCCAGTACTTC. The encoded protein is CASSLAPGQTQETQYF. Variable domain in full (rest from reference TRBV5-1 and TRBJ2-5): KAGVTQTPRYLIKTRGQQVTLSCSPISGHRSVSWYQQTPGQGLQFLFEYFSETQRNKGNFPGRFSGRQFSNSRSEMNVSTLELGDSALYLCASSLAPGQTQETQYFGPGTRLLVL.